Below, one TCR beta chain is given with its context. Its antigen is unidentified. Germline V gene sequence: CDR1 DFQATT, CDR2 SNEGSKA (reference sequence). Trimming took 2 bases from V and 4 from J; bases not matched to a gene: 4. This CDR3 contains 14 residues. TCRdb re-called the 5' RACE reads with MiXCR, one entry per CDR3 protein. The sample records over 300,000 distinct CDR3 sequences, about 20% being singletons. These data come from a study of T-cell memory formation after mild COVID-19. As for the study in general: Most TCR clusters belonged to a single donor.

Findings and limits, study-wide: Some clones that responded turned up in pre-infection memory, which suggests that cross-reactive memory joined in. Clones that contracted from day 15 to 85 were balanced CD4/CD8, while later expanders leaned CD4+.

Sample: PBMCs or a T cell subset sorted from them (not recorded which). The chain carries TRBV20-1 and TRBJ2-7, with 11 nucleotides matching TRBD1. The clonotype comes from a young man who had mild COVID-19 (a few samples of this study predate the infection). Cell type and time point are not known. CDR3 nucleotides: TGCAGTGCTAGAAGGGACAGGGGGAGGTACGAGCAGTACGTC. This encodes CSARRDRGRYEQYV.